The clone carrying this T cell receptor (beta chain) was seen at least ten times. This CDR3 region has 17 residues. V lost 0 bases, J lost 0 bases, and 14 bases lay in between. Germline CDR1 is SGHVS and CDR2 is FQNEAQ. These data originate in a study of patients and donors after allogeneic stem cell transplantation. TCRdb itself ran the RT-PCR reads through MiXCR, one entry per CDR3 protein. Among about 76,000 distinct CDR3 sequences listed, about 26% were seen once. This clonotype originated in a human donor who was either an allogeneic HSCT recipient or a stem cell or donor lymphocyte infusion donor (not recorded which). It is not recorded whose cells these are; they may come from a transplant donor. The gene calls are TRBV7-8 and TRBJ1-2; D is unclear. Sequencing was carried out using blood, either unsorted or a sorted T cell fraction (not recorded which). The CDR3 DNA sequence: TGTGCCAGCAGCTTAGCCCCCAAAGGGCCGACTAACTATGGCTACACCTTC. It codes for CASSLAPKGPTNYGYTF.